These 6 T cell receptor beta chains were sequenced from one sample in a study of identifying expanded T cells in peripheral blood. Produced via immunoSEQ multiplex PCR; TCRdb's table is partial and in-frame only. The repertoire consists of tens of thousands of clones, with 80% to 85% occurring once and the leading ten covering about 20%. Sequencing was done on a sample of blood. The source of these receptors is a person aged 18-69 years in good health.

The gene calls are TRBV18 and TRBJ2-3, with TRBD1 matching over 7 bases. The J segment lost 2 bases and the V segment lost 4 bases, leaving 9 bases of the junction unmatched. Germline V gene data show CDR1 as KGHSH and CDR2 as LQKENI. This CDR3 contains 16 residues. CDR3 DNA sequence: TGTGCCAGCTCACGTCTCCGGGACAGATACACAGATACGCAGTATTTT. This translates into CASSRLRDRYTDTQYF.

This chain connects TRBV6-4 to TRBJ1-1; no firm D call. The CDR3 sequence is 14 residues long. Trimming pared 3 bases from V and 0 bases from J, leaving 8 bases between. Per germline, CDR1 MRHNA and CDR2 SNTAGT. The CDR3 DNA is TGTGCCAGCAGTGAAGACGGACTGAACACTGAAGCTTTCTTT. This sequence encodes CASSEDGLNTEAFF.

V is TRBV7-2 and J is TRBJ2-3, with 7 bases fitting TRBD2. This CDR3 region has 17 residues. V shed 0 bases and J 4 bases; nucleotides not matched to a gene: 10. Per the germline V gene, CDR1 is SGHTA and CDR2 is FQGNSA. CDR3 nucleotide sequence: TGTGCCAGCAGCTTAGCGGTCGGCGGGAGATTAGCAGATACGCAGTATTTT. The encoded protein is CASSLAVGGRLADTQYF.

The V call is TRBV11-3, the J call TRBJ2-1, with 7 bases aligning to TRBD2. The CDR3 contains 13 residues. Germline V CDR1 and CDR2: SGHNT, YENEEA. After removal of 7 bases from V and 5 bases from J, the junction contained 5 bases not matched to a gene. CDR3 nucleotide sequence: TGTGCCAGCAAGGCGGGAGTAGACAATGAGCAGTTCTTC. This gives the protein CASKAGVDNEQFF.

The V call is TRBV11-1, the J call TRBJ2-7, with 8 bases identical to TRBD1. The CDR3 length is 15 residues. In germline, CDR1 is SGHAT, CDR2 FQDESV (reference sequence). V lost 3 bases, J lost 0 bases, and 4 bases stayed unmatched. The CDR3 nucleotides read TGTGCCAGCAGCTTGGAACAGGGGGGCTCCTACGAGCAGTACTTC. Protein sequence: CASSLEQGGSYEQYF.

V usage is TRBV19 and J usage is TRBJ2-1, with D tentatively TRBD2 (6 bases). V was shortened by 2 bases and J by 6 bases, with 14 bases between the two germline ends. Per germline, CDR1 LNHDA and CDR2 SQIVND (reference sequence). The CDR3 is 15 amino acids. The CDR3 reads CASSIISGSSNEQFF. CDR3 DNA: TGTGCCAGTAGTATAATTAGCGGAAGTAGCAATGAGCAGTTCTTC.